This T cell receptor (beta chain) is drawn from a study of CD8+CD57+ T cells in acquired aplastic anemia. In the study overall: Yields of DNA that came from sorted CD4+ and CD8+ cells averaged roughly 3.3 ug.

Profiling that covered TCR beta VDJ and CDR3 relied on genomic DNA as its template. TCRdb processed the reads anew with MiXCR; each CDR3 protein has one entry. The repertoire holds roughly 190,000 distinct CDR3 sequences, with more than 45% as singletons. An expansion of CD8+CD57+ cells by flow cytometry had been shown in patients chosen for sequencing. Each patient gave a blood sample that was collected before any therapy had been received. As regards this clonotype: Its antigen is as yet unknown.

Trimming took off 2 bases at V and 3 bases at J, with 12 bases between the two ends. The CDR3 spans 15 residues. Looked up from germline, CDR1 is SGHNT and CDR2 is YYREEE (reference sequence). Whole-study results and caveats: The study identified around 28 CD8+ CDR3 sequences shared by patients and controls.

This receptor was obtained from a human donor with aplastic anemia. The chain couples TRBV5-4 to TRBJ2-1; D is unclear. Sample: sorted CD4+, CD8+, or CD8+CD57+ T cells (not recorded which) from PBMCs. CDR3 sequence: CASSFGPPNYNEQFF. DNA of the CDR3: TGTGCCAGCAGCTTTGGGCCCCCCAACTACAATGAGCAGTTCTTC.